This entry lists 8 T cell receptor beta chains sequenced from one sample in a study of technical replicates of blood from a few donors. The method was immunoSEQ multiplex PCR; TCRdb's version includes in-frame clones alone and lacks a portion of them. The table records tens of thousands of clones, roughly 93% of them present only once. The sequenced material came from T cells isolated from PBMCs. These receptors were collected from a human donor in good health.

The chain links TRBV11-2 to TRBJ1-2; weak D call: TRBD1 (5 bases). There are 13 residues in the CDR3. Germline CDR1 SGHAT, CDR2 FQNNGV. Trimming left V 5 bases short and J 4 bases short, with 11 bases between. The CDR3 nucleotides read TGTGCCAGCAGCCCCGCGGGGGGCTATGGCTACACCTTC. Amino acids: CASSPAGGYGYTF.

Written as DNA, the CDR3 is TGTGCCAGCAGCTTCACGGCAGGGGTGGCCTACAATGAGCAGTTCTTC. It is translated as CASSFTAGVAYNEQFF. The J gene is TRBJ2-1, the V gene TRBV7-9; weak D call: TRBD1 (6 bases). This CDR3 has 16 residues. Germline V gene sequence: CDR1 SEHNR, CDR2 FQNEAQ (reference sequence). Trimming removed 3 bases from V and 2 bases from J, with 14 bases in between.

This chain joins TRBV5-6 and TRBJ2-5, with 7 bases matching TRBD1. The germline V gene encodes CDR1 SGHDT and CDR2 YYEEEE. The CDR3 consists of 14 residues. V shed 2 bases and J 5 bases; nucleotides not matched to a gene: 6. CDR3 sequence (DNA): TGTGCCAGCAGCTTACGACAGGGCAGGGAGACCCAGTACTTC. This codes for CASSLRQGRETQYF.

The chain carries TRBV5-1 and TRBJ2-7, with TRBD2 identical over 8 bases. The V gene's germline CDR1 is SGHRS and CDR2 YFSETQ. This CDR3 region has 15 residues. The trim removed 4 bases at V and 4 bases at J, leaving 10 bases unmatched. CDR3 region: CASSATSGQDYEQYF. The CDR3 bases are TGCGCCAGCAGCGCAACTAGCGGTCAAGATTACGAGCAGTACTTC.

The chain's CDR3 is CASSGGSGQFF. CDR3 in DNA: TGTGCCAGCAGTGGAGGGTCAGGGCAGTTCTTC. The chain joins TRBV28 to TRBJ2-1; maybe TRBD2 (6 bases). Germline V gene lookup returns CDR1 MDHEN and CDR2 SYDVKM. The CDR3 has 11 amino acids. V lost 5 bases to trimming and J lost 12 bases, with 11 bases between them.

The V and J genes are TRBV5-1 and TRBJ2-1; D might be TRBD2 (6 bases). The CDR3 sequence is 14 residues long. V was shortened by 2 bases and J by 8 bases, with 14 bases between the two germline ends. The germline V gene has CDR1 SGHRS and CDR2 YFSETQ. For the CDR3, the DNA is TGCGCCAGCAGCTTAGATCGACTAGTCTATGAGCAGTTCTTC. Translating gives CASSLDRLVYEQFF.

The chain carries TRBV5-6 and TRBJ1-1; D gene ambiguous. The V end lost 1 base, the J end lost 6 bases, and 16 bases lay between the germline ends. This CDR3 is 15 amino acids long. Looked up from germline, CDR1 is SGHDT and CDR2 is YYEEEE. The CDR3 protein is CASSLILRDDAEAFF. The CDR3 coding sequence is TGTGCCAGCAGCTTGATTCTACGGGATGACGCTGAAGCTTTCTTT.

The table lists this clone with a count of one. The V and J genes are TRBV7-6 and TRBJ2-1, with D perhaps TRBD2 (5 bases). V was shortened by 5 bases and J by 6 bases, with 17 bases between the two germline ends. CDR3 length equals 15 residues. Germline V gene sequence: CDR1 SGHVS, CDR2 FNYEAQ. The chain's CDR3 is CASSPRGSLGNEQFF. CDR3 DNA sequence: TGTGCCAGCAGCCCTCGGGGTAGTCTGGGCAATGAGCAGTTCTTC.